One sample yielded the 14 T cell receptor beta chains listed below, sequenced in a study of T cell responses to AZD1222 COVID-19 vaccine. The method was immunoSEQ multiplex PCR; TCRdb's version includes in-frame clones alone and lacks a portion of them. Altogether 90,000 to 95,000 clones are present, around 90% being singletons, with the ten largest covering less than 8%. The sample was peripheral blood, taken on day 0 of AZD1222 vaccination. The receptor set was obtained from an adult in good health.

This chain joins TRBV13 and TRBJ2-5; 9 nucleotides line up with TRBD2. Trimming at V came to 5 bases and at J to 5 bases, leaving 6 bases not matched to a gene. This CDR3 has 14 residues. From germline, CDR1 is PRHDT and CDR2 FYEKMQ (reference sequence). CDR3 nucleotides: TGTGCCAGCAGCCCGATAGCGGGAGAGGAGACCCAGTACTTC. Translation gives CASSPIAGEETQYF.

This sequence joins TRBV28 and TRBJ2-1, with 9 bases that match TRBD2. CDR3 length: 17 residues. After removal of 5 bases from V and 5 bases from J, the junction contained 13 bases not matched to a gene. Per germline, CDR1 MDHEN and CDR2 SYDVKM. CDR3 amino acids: CASSPTTSGRPNNEQFF. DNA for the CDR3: TGTGCCAGCAGTCCAACAACAAGCGGGAGGCCAAACAATGAGCAGTTCTTC.

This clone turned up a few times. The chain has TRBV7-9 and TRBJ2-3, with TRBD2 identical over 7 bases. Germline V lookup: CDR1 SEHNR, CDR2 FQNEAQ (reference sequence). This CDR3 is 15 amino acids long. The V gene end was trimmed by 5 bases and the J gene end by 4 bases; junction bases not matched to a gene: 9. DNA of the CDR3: TGTGCCAGCAGCCGATGGTGGGAGGGCGCAGATACGCAGTATTTT. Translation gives CASSRWWEGADTQYF. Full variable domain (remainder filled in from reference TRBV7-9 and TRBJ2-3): DTGVSQNPRHKITKRGQNVTFRCDPISEHNRLYWYRQTLGQGPEFLTYFQNEAQLEKSRLLSDRFSAERPKGSFSTLEIQRTEQGDSAMYLCASSRWWEGADTQYFGPGTRLTVL.

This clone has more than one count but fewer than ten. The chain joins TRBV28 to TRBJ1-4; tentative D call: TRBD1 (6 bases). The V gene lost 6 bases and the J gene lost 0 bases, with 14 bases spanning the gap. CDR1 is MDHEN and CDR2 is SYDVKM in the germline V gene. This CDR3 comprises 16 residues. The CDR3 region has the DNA TGTGCCAGCAGCTTGACAGGTTCGGCAACTAATGAAAAACTGTTTTTT. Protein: CASSLTGSATNEKLFF.

CDR3 protein: CASRGGAETQYF. CDR3 DNA: TGTGCCAGCAGGGGGGGAGCGGAGACCCAGTACTTC. This chain joins TRBV2 and TRBJ2-5, with a tentative D call TRBD2 (6 bases). Germline V gene lookup returns CDR1 SNHLY and CDR2 FYNNEI. The CDR3 loop spans 12 amino acids. Trimming removed 6 bases from V and 5 bases from J, with 10 bases in between.

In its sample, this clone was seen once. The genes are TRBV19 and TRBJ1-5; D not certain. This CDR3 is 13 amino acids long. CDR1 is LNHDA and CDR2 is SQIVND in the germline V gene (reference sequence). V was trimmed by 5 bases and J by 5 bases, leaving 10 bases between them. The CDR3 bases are TGTGCCAGTAGTTCCGGGCCCGATCAGCCCCAGCATTTT. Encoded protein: CASSSGPDQPQHF.

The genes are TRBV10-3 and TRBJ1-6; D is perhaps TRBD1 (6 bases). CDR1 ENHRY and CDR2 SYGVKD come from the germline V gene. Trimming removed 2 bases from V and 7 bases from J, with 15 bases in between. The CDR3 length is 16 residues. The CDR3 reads CAISETQGQSNSPLHF. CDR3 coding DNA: TGTGCCATCAGTGAGACCCAAGGACAGTCAAATTCACCCCTCCACTTT.

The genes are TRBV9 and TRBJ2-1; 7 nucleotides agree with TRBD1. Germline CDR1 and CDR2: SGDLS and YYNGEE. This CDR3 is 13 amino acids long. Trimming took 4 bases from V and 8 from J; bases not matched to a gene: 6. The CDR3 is CASSRDRVDEQFF. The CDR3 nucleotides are TGTGCCAGCAGCCGAGACAGGGTAGATGAGCAGTTCTTC.

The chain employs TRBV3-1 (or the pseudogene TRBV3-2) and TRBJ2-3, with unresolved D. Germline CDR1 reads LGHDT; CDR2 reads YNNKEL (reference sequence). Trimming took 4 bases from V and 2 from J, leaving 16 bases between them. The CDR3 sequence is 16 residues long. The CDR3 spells CASSRRPPITTDTQYF. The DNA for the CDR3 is TGTGCCAGCAGCCGACGACCCCCTATTACCACAGATACGCAGTATTTT.

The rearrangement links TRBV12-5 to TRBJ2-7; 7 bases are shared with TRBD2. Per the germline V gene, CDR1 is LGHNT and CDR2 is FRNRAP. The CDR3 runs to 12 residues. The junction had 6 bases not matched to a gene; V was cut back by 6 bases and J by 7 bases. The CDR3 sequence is CASGREVTEQYF. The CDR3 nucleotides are TGTGCTAGTGGCCGGGAGGTCACTGAGCAGTACTTC.

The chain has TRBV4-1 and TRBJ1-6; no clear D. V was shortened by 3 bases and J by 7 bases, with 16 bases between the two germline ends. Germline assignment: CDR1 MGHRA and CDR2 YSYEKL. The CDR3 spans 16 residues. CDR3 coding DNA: TGCGCCAGCAGCCACCCGTCAGGCCGTTTCAATTCACCCCTCCACTTT. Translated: CASSHPSGRFNSPLHF.

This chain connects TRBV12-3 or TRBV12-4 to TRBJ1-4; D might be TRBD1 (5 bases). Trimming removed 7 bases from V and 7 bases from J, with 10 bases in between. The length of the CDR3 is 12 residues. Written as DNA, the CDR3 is TGTGCCAGCAAGGGGCCGAGTGAAAAACTGTTTTTT. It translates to CASKGPSEKLFF.

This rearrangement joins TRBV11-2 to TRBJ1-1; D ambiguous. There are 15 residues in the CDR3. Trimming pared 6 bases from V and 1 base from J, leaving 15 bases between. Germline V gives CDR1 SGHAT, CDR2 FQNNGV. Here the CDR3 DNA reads TGTGCCAGCAGTTTCAGTCGCGGGAGGAACACTGAAGCTTTCTTT. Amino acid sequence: CASSFSRGRNTEAFF.

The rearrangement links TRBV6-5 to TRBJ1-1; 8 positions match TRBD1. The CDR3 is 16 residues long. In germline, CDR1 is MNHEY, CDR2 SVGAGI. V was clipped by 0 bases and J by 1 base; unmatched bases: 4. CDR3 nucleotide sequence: TGTGCCAGCAGTTACTCCCCAGGGGGCGGGAACACTGAAGCTTTCTTT. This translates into CASSYSPGGGNTEAFF.